Presented here are 29 T cell receptor beta chains from one specimen sequenced in a study of blood T cells in healthy people across ages. Sample-barcoded 5' priming and a J-beta primer mix drove a second PCR of roughly 7 to 11 cycles. TCRdb called the 5' RACE reads again in MiXCR, with one record for every CDR3 protein. The sample holds about 1,800,000 distinct CDR3 sequences, approximately 28% seen once. Material: blood. The receptors shown here come from a woman aged 25 to 39 in good health.

The chain has TRBV5-6 and TRBJ1-5, with D tentatively TRBD1 (6 bases). Germline V gene sequence: CDR1 SGHDT, CDR2 YYEEEE. V shed 4 bases and J shed 2 bases, with 16 bases lying between them. The CDR3 loop spans 16 amino acids. In nucleotides, the CDR3 is TGTGCCAGCAGCCGATGGACCCCAGGGGGCAATCAGCCCCAGCATTTT. Encoded protein: CASSRWTPGGNQPQHF.

This chain connects TRBV6-2 or TRBV6-3 to TRBJ2-3; 12 bases map to TRBD2. The CDR3 consists of 16 residues. The germline V gene has CDR1 MNHEY and CDR2 SVGEGT. Trimming cost V 6 bases and J 5 bases; bases outside gene matches: 9. The CDR3 region has the DNA TGTGCCAGCAGCCCTCCGACTAGCGGGAGTAAAGATACGCAGTATTTT. Encoded protein: CASSPPTSGSKDTQYF.

V usage is TRBV6-5 and J usage is TRBJ1-1; 12 positions match TRBD1. The CDR3 loop spans 15 amino acids. With 7 bases clipped from V and 11 bases from J, the junction kept 14 bases outside the gene matches. The germline V gene encodes CDR1 MNHEY and CDR2 SVGAGI. This CDR3 reads CASTTTGTGGQRAFF. The CDR3 coding sequence is TGTGCCAGCACTACGACCGGGACAGGGGGCCAGCGGGCTTTCTTT.

The chain is built from TRBV12-3 or TRBV12-4 and TRBJ2-1; TRBD2 matches 9 bases. The better agreement between TRBJ2-7 and the DNA end casts doubt on the J call. The CDR3 runs 18 residues. The CDR3, as DNA: TGTGCCAGTCACGGGGGGACTAGCACTTCCAGCTCCTACAATGAGCAGTACTTC. Its protein product is CASHGGTSTSSSYNEQYF.

This chain uses TRBV3-1 with TRBJ1-6; tentatively, D is TRBD1 (6 bases). V lost 0 bases and J lost 7, with 10 bases in between. CDR1 and CDR2 (germline): LGHDT, YNNKEL (reference sequence). The CDR3 extends over 15 amino acids. CDR3 nucleotides: TGTGCCAGCAGCCAAGAGGGGGGCTGGAATTCACCCCTCCACTTT. This encodes CASSQEGGWNSPLHF.

This clonotype was detected once. The CDR3 here is CASSSGLAEGNYNEQFF. The CDR3 nucleotides are TGTGCCAGCAGCTCGGGACTAGCGGAGGGGAACTACAATGAGCAGTTCTTC. V and J are TRBV6-1 and TRBJ2-1; 11 positions agree with TRBD2. The V gene end was trimmed by 6 bases and the J gene end by 3 bases; junction bases not matched to a gene: 10. Germline V CDR1 and CDR2: MNHNS, SASEGT. The CDR3 extends over 17 amino acids.

The chain uses TRBV27 and TRBJ1-1; no reliable D call. The germline V and J ends were trimmed by 5 bases and 11 bases, with 18 bases remaining between them. Germline V gene lookup returns CDR1 MNHEY and CDR2 SMNVEV (reference sequence). The CDR3 length is 13 residues. This chain's CDR3 is CASSHRTHRTAFF. The CDR3 coding sequence is TGTGCCAGCAGTCATCGTACCCATAGAACGGCTTTCTTT.

The chain links TRBV28 to TRBJ1-3, with D perhaps matching TRBD1 (5 bases). Germline V gives CDR1 MDHEN, CDR2 SYDVKM. V was trimmed by 7 bases and J by 6 bases, leaving 16 bases between them. This CDR3 is 14 amino acids long. DNA of the CDR3: TGTGCCAGCAAAGCCGGGACCGCTGAAAACACCATATATTTT. This gives the protein CASKAGTAENTIYF.

As to this clonotype: A much larger clone lies one base from this, so it may be a read error. V gene TRBV5-1 combines with J gene TRBJ2-4; D is perhaps TRBD2 (6 bases). Germline CDR1 SGHRS, CDR2 YFSETQ. This CDR3 has 16 residues. The chain's CDR3 is CASSLAPTLAENIQYF. The CDR3 coding sequence is TGCGCCAGCAGCCTAGCGCCCACTCTAGCCGAAAACATTCAGTACTTC.

This chain connects TRBV3-1 to TRBJ2-7, with TRBD1 identical over 10 bases. CDR3 length: 15 amino acids. Trimming at V came to 4 bases and at J to 6 bases, leaving 9 bases not matched to a gene. Germline V lookup: CDR1 LGHDT, CDR2 YNNKEL (reference sequence). CDR3 sequence reads: CASSPGTGEGREQYF. The CDR3 DNA reads TGTGCCAGCAGCCCGGGGACAGGGGAGGGGCGCGAGCAGTACTTC.

As for this clonotype: A read error may account for a junction end that differs from germline. This chain connects TRBV5-1 to TRBJ1-3, with unresolved D. The CDR3 consists of 12 residues. CDR1 is SGHRS, CDR2 YFSETQ, per germline. CDR3 in DNA: TGCACCAGCTCGGTACCTGGAAACACCGTATATTTT. It specifies CTSSVPGNTVYF.

Note on this clonotype: An end of the junction does not agree with germline; a read error may underlie this. The chain couples TRBV7-3 to TRBJ2-1; 14 nucleotides line up with TRBD2. CDR1 SGHTA and CDR2 FQGTGA come from the germline V gene. This CDR3 has 19 residues. CDR3 protein: CAGSLHPNKGLAGVNEQFF. The CDR3 DNA reads TGTGCCGGCAGCTTACACCCCAACAAGGGACTAGCGGGGGTTAATGAGCAGTTCTTC. Full variable domain (outside the CDR3, taken from reference TRBV7-3 and TRBJ2-1): GAGVSQTPSNKVTEKGKYVELRCDPISGHTALYWYRQSLGQGPEFLIYFQGTGAADDSGLPNDRFFAVRPEGSVSTLKIQRTERGDSAVYLCAGSLHPNKGLAGVNEQFFGPGTRLTVL.

Comments on this clonotype: A much larger clone is a single base away; this may be a read error. The chain joins TRBV10-2 to TRBJ2-7, with TRBD1 identical over 9 bases. Germline V gene lookup returns CDR1 WSHSY and CDR2 SAAADI. CDR3 length: 15 residues. Trimming at V came to 5 bases and at J to 3 bases, leaving 8 bases not matched to a gene. Here the CDR3 DNA reads TGCGCCAGCAGTACCAGGACAGGGGACTTCTACGAGCAGTACTTC. Encoded protein: CASSTRTGDFYEQYF.

In this sample, this clonotype turned up many times. This chain connects TRBV18 to TRBJ2-5; D uncertain. V lost 3 bases and J lost 4, with 9 bases in between. The CDR3 runs to 13 residues. CDR1 is KGHSH, CDR2 LQKENI, per germline. The CDR3 loop reads CASSPVAGETQYF. In nucleotides, the CDR3 is TGTGCCAGCTCACCTGTCGCTGGAGAGACCCAGTACTTC.

This rearrangement joins TRBV24-1 to TRBJ1-1, with D uncertain. The CDR3 is 15 residues long. Germline V gene lookup returns CDR1 KGHDR and CDR2 SFDVKD. V was shortened by 4 bases and J by 0 bases, with 11 bases between the two germline ends. The CDR3 region has the DNA TGTGCCACCAGTGAGCCTGAAAACGTGAACACTGAAGCTTTCTTT. Amino acid sequence: CATSEPENVNTEAFF.

This clonotype has just one count. Just one base apart from a much larger clone, this may be a read error. The gene calls are TRBV29-1 and TRBJ2-3, with 8 bases aligning to TRBD2. The CDR3 has 11 residues. Germline V gene lookup returns CDR1 SQVTM and CDR2 ANQGSEA. J gave up 8 bases and V 2 bases, and 0 bases lay outside the gene matches. CDR3 loop: CSVETSGTQYF. The CDR3 bases are TGCAGCGTTGAAACTAGCGGTACGCAGTATTTT.

This clonotype turned up a few times. The gene calls are TRBV9 and TRBJ2-1, with 9 bases matching TRBD2. Germline CDR1 reads SGDLS; CDR2 reads YYNGEE. J lost 3 bases, V lost 0 bases, and 4 bases had no gene match. This CDR3 comprises 16 residues. The CDR3 sequence: CASSVAPSGNYNEQFF. The CDR3 DNA is TGTGCCAGCAGCGTAGCTCCTAGCGGGAACTACAATGAGCAGTTCTTC.

This clonotype was seen a handful of times. J is TRBJ1-2 and V is TRBV12-5, with a possible D match to TRBD1 (5 bases). Trimming stripped 6 bases from V and 8 bases from J, with 22 bases between. This CDR3 region has 15 residues. From germline, CDR1 is LGHNT and CDR2 FRNRAP. The DNA for the CDR3 is TGTGCTAGTGGAGCGGGGGGGAATCCAGGCGGAGGCTACACCTTC. Translated, it gives CASGAGGNPGGGYTF.

The chain combines TRBV5-5 with TRBJ1-5; 7 bases fit TRBD1. The CDR3 runs to 16 residues. The V gene end was trimmed by 4 bases and the J gene end by 5 bases; junction bases not matched to a gene: 12. The V gene's germline CDR1 is SGHKS and CDR2 YYEKEE (reference sequence). CDR3 amino acids: CASSPVRQGSDQPQHF. CDR3 sequence (DNA): TGTGCCAGCAGCCCGGTCCGACAGGGAAGTGATCAGCCCCAGCATTTT.

The V and J genes are TRBV5-1 and TRBJ1-5; 7 nucleotides align to TRBD1. This CDR3 spans 14 amino acids. V gave up 4 bases and J gave up 7 bases; unmatched junction bases: 8. Germline V gene sequence: CDR1 SGHRS, CDR2 YFSETQ. The CDR3 sequence is CASSPNSGGQPQHF. CDR3 in DNA: TGCGCCAGCAGCCCAAACTCAGGGGGGCAGCCCCAGCATTTT.

The chain couples TRBV20-1 to TRBJ1-5; TRBD1 is a possible D gene (5 bases). V lost 3 bases, J lost 2 bases, and 17 bases lay in between. In germline, CDR1 is DFQATT, CDR2 SNEGSKA (reference sequence). This CDR3 comprises 16 residues. The CDR3 loop is CSASYDQGKGNQPQHF. In nucleotides, the CDR3 is TGCAGTGCTAGCTATGATCAGGGAAAGGGCAATCAGCCCCAGCATTTT.

The chain combines TRBV5-1 with TRBJ2-1; 9 bases are a match to TRBD1. Germline V CDR1 and CDR2: SGHRS, YFSETQ. The CDR3 consists of 15 residues. Trimming removed 3 bases from V and 8 bases from J; junction bases left unmatched: 9. CDR3 sequence (DNA): TGCGCCAGCAGCTCAGGACAGGGGCTCGAGGATGAGCAGTTCTTC. Protein sequence: CASSSGQGLEDEQFF.

This clonotype was seen a handful of times. The chain is built from TRBV12-5 and TRBJ1-1; no firm D call. The CDR3 runs 11 residues. Germline V lookup: CDR1 LGHNT, CDR2 FRNRAP. The V gene lost 7 bases and the J gene lost 6 bases, with 9 bases spanning the gap. CDR3 protein: CASAQESEAFF. As DNA, the CDR3 is TGTGCTAGTGCCCAAGAATCTGAAGCTTTCTTT.

This clonotype turned up a few times. The chain joins TRBV12-3 or TRBV12-4 to TRBJ2-7; 9 bases fit TRBD1. The V and J ends lost 5 bases and 4 bases, in that order; junction bases with no gene match: 12. The CDR3 extends over 16 amino acids. DNA for the CDR3: TGTGCCAGCAGTGGGGACAGGGATGATCTAATGTACGAGCAGTACTTC. Translating it yields CASSGDRDDLMYEQYF.

Many counts were recorded for this clonotype. The chain recombines TRBV7-3 with TRBJ2-5, with a weak D call TRBD2 (6 bases). CDR3 length: 14 amino acids. Germline CDR1 reads SGHTA; CDR2 reads FQGTGA. V lost 0 bases and J lost 2, with 7 bases in between. The DNA for the CDR3 is TGTGCCAGCAGCTTAACCGGGGGACAAGAGACCCAGTACTTC. Its translation is CASSLTGGQETQYF.

This clonotype has more than one count but fewer than ten. The chain couples TRBV12-5 to TRBJ2-5; TRBD1 matches at 8 bases. Germline-derived CDR1 and CDR2 are LGHNT and FRNRAP. V shed 4 bases, J shed 2 bases, and the junction held 6 bases outside the gene matches. The CDR3 spans 15 residues. CDR3 bases: TGTGCTAGTGGTTATGGACAGGGCAGGCAAGAGACCCAGTACTTC. Protein product: CASGYGQGRQETQYF. The variable domain in full, with the rest retrieved from reference TRBV12-5 and TRBJ2-5, is DARVTQTPRHKVTEMGQEVTMRCQPILGHNTVFWYRQTMMQGLELLAYFRNRAPLDDSGMPKDRFSAEMPDATLATLKIQPSEPRDSAVYFCASGYGQGRQETQYFGPGTRLLVL.

This clonotype has more than one count but fewer than ten. This chain connects TRBV7-2 to TRBJ1-6; no reliable D call. With 3 bases removed from V and 5 bases from J, the gap between germline ends came to 11 bases. Germline assignment: CDR1 SGHTA and CDR2 FQGNSA. CDR3 size: 15 residues. The chain's CDR3 is CASSFRARDNSPLHF. The CDR3, as DNA: TGTGCCAGCAGCTTTAGGGCCCGGGATAATTCACCCCTCCACTTT.

This clonotype was counted many times. CDR3 coding DNA: TGTGCCAGCACCCTAGGGGGGACCCAGTACTTC. This translates into CASTLGGTQYF. The gene calls are TRBV6-5 and TRBJ2-5; tentatively, D is TRBD1 (6 bases). Trimming removed 7 bases at V and 7 bases at J, with 10 bases between. The CDR3 consists of 11 residues. Germline CDR1 MNHEY, CDR2 SVGAGI.

At least ten counts were recorded for this clonotype. V is TRBV28 and J is TRBJ2-3, with 9 bases fitting TRBD1. J was trimmed by 2 bases and V by 3 bases; bases with no gene match: 18. The CDR3 loop spans 20 amino acids. Germline CDR1 and CDR2: MDHEN and SYDVKM. CDR3 in DNA: TGTGCCAGCAGTTTTGGCCTGGGACAGGGTTCAATGGGGACCACAGATACGCAGTATTTT. Translation: CASSFGLGQGSMGTTDTQYF. Looking up the rest from reference TRBV28 and TRBJ2-3 gives the full variable domain: DVKVTQSSRYLVKRTGEKVFLECVQDMDHENMFWYRQDPGLGLRLIYFSYDVKMKEKGDIPEGYSVSREKKERFSLILESASTNQTSMYLCASSFGLGQGSMGTTDTQYFGPGTRLTVL.